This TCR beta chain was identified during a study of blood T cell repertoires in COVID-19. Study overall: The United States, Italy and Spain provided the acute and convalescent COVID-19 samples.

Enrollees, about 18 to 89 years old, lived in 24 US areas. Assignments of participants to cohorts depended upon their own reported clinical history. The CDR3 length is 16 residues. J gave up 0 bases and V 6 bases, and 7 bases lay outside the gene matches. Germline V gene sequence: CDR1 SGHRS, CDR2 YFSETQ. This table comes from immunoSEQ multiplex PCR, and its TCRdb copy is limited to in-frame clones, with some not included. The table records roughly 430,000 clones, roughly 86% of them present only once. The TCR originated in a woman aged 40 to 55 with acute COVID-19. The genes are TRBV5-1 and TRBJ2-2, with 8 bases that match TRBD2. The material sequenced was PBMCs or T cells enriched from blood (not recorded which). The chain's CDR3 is CASTPRGLANTGELFF. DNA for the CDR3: TGCGCCAGCACCCCGAGGGGACTAGCGAACACCGGGGAGCTGTTTTTT.